This is a list of T cell receptor beta chains from one sample in a study of blood T cell repertoires in COVID-19. Assay: immunoSEQ multiplex PCR; the TCRdb copy retains only in-frame clones and omits some. Found here are over 120,000 clones, about 80% of them singletons; the top ten hold more than 5%. Sequenced sample: PBMCs or T cells enriched from blood (not recorded which). These receptor sequences come from a woman between 45 and 65 years old who had recovered from COVID-19. CDR3s include the opening cysteine and the closing phenylalanine or tryptophan. The order of the fields is V gene, J gene, CDR3 protein.

v_call: TRBV9
j_call: TRBJ1-2
cdr3_aa: CASSVSGGTGGLRALGYTF

v_call: TRBV24-1
j_call: TRBJ2-3
cdr3_aa: CATSDYRASSTDTQYF

v_call: TRBV9
j_call: TRBJ2-1
cdr3_aa: CASSVVRGSAPYNEQFF

v_call: TRBV18
j_call: TRBJ1-5
cdr3_aa: CASSPQGDNQPQHF

v_call: TRBV11-3
j_call: TRBJ2-5
cdr3_aa: CASSSGTGGETQYF

v_call: TRBV19
j_call: TRBJ1-1
cdr3_aa: CASRDRGQSHTEAFF

v_call: TRBV10-2
j_call: TRBJ1-3
cdr3_aa: CASSPSSSGNTIYF

v_call: TRBV5-1
j_call: TRBJ2-5
cdr3_aa: CASSFTGGKETQYF

v_call: TRBV9
j_call: TRBJ1-4
cdr3_aa: CASSLTIVGEKLFF

v_call: TRBV29-1
j_call: TRBJ2-1
cdr3_aa: CSARLAGGREQFF

v_call: TRBV6-5
j_call: TRBJ1-5
cdr3_aa: CASSYPSGLTHF

v_call: TRBV2
j_call: TRBJ2-7
cdr3_aa: CARGRGRGEQYF

v_call: TRBV5-4
j_call: TRBJ2-1
cdr3_aa: CASSSGLAGGRYNEQFF

v_call: TRBV28
j_call: TRBJ1-5
cdr3_aa: CASRYGHRGLGQPQHF

v_call: TRBV6-5
j_call: TRBJ1-5
cdr3_aa: CASKMRIYSNQPQHF

v_call: TRBV6-5
j_call: TRBJ1-1
cdr3_aa: CASSFLSGNTEAFF

v_call: TRBV12-3/TRBV12-4
j_call: TRBJ2-3
cdr3_aa: CASSLGGADTQYF

v_call: TRBV19
j_call: TRBJ1-1
cdr3_aa: CASADGGVTEAFF

v_call: TRBV7-2
j_call: TRBJ2-7
cdr3_aa: CASSPGSGGAYEQYF

v_call: TRBV5-1
j_call: TRBJ2-7
cdr3_aa: CASSLASNRVSGEQYF

v_call: TRBV12-3/TRBV12-4
j_call: TRBJ2-1
cdr3_aa: CASSWTSNNEQFF

v_call: TRBV28
j_call: TRBJ2-7
cdr3_aa: CASSLTIRVPTYEQYF

v_call: TRBV19
j_call: TRBJ1-5
cdr3_aa: CASSPPQGHASGNQPQHF

v_call: TRBV5-1
j_call: TRBJ1-3
cdr3_aa: CASSLSGDSGNTIYF

v_call: TRBV4-2
j_call: TRBJ1-1
cdr3_aa: CASSQDRGGNTEAFF

v_call: TRBV30
j_call: TRBJ1-2
cdr3_aa: CAWSVLRWGVYGYTF

v_call: TRBV6-6
j_call: TRBJ2-5
cdr3_aa: CASSLAGGQETQYF

v_call: TRBV19
j_call: TRBJ2-5
cdr3_aa: CASSISRQETQYF

v_call: TRBV28
j_call: TRBJ1-2
cdr3_aa: CASSLLGQGYGYTF

v_call: TRBV11-3
j_call: TRBJ2-2
cdr3_aa: CASSRGSGELFF

v_call: TRBV2
j_call: TRBJ1-6
cdr3_aa: CATNQEDSPLHF